Below, 16 T cell receptor beta chains from the same sample are listed, as sequenced in a study of regulatory T cells in long-lasting Graves disease. The TCR beta library used iRepertoire HTBI primers with Arm-PCR amplification of CDR3. TCRdb processed the multiplex PCR reads anew with MiXCR; each CDR3 protein has one entry. This sample carries a few hundred thousand distinct CDR3 sequences, around 23% of them seen once, and the ten largest clones take approximately 27%. Time point described: persistent/refractory GD, antithyroid drugs over 5 years with positive TRAb. Making the TCR library involved RNA that had been extracted from PBMCs. The specimen was peripheral blood mononuclear cells (PBMCs), collected when the disease was refractory, from a patient treated with antithyroid drugs. Receptor source: a woman aged 40 to 55 with Graves disease.

This clonotype was counted between two and nine times. This rearrangement joins TRBV18 to TRBJ2-4; TRBD2 matches 7 bases. CDR3 length: 15 residues. V shed 2 bases, J shed 9 bases, and the junction held 10 bases outside the gene matches. CDR1 is KGHSH and CDR2 is LQKENI in the germline V gene. The CDR3 is CASSPAQASGVIQYF. For the CDR3, the DNA is TGTGCCAGCTCACCAGCTCAAGCTAGCGGAGTCATTCAGTACTTC.

The DNA for the CDR3 is TGTGCCAGCAGCCAAGAACCGGGGACAGCGCATGGCTACACCTTC. Its translation: CASSQEPGTAHGYTF. This chain uses TRBV14 with TRBJ1-2; the match to TRBD1 covers 7 bases. With 0 bases clipped from V and 6 bases from J, the junction kept 7 bases outside the gene matches. CDR1 and CDR2 (germline): SGHDN, FVKESK. The CDR3 covers 15 residues.

This chain connects TRBV28 to TRBJ2-1; D possibly corresponds to TRBD2 (5 bases). Germline V lookup: CDR1 MDHEN, CDR2 SYDVKM. The CDR3 loop spans 15 amino acids. Trimming took 8 bases from V and 3 from J, leaving 17 bases between them. Written as DNA, the CDR3 is TGTGCCAGCGTCCCGCGGGCGGATTACTACAATGAGCAGTTCTTC. Encoded protein: CASVPRADYYNEQFF.

This clonotype appeared a few times. The chain carries TRBV2 and TRBJ2-1, with D uncertain. Germline lookup yields CDR1 SNHLY and CDR2 FYNNEI. The CDR3 totals 14 residues. Between the trimmed V and J ends, which lost 6 bases and 8 bases, there was a span of 17 bases. The chain's CDR3 is CASRATGSFHEQFF. The CDR3 coding sequence is TGTGCCAGCAGGGCCACGGGTAGCTTCCATGAGCAGTTCTTC.

In this sample, this clonotype turned up a few times. The chain carries TRBV7-9 and TRBJ2-2; 15 nucleotides line up with TRBD2. Germline V lookup: CDR1 SEHNR, CDR2 FQNEAQ (reference sequence). There are 19 residues in the CDR3. V shed 5 bases, J shed 5 bases, and the junction held 12 bases outside the gene matches. As DNA, the CDR3 is TGTGCCAGCAGCCTCTGGACTAGCGGGAGGGCGTTGAAGACCGGGGAGCTGTTTTTT. Translation: CASSLWTSGRALKTGELFF. Complete variable domain (other parts from reference TRBV7-9 and TRBJ2-2): DTGVSQNPRHKITKRGQNVTFRCDPISEHNRLYWYRQTLGQGPEFLTYFQNEAQLEKSRLLSDRFSAERPKGSFSTLEIQRTEQGDSAMYLCASSLWTSGRALKTGELFFGEGSRLTVL.

The V call is TRBV5-1, the J call TRBJ2-5; D remains unclear. The length of the CDR3 is 15 residues. The V gene lost 3 bases and the J gene lost 4 bases, with 16 bases spanning the gap. Germline V gene lookup returns CDR1 SGHRS and CDR2 YFSETQ. CDR3 residues: CASSYQAPVGETQYF. As DNA, the CDR3 is TGCGCCAGCAGCTACCAGGCCCCGGTGGGAGAGACCCAGTACTTC.

This clonotype was observed at least ten times. The rearrangement joins TRBV28 to TRBJ2-2, with 10 bases identical to TRBD2. Germline CDR1 MDHEN, CDR2 SYDVKM. V gave up 4 bases and J gave up 7 bases; unmatched junction bases: 15. The CDR3 is 18 residues long. The CDR3 protein is CASSSNPPSGRVIGELFF. CDR3 DNA: TGTGCCAGCAGTTCAAACCCCCCCAGCGGGAGGGTGATCGGGGAGCTGTTTTTT.

DNA of the CDR3: TGTGCCAGCAGCAGGTGGGAGTCTGAAGCTTTCTTT. Amino acid sequence: CASSRWESEAFF. The chain links TRBV14 to TRBJ1-1; D unresolved. This CDR3 has 12 residues. The germline V gene has CDR1 SGHDN and CDR2 FVKESK. V was shortened by 5 bases and J by 6 bases, with 10 bases between the two germline ends.

This clonotype was counted ten times or more. This chain uses TRBV6-1 with TRBJ2-7; D not resolved. Deletions cut 4 bases from V and 0 bases from J, with 7 bases between. Looked up from germline, CDR1 is MNHNS and CDR2 is SASEGT. The CDR3 spans 13 residues. The CDR3 DNA reads as TGTGCCAGCAGTGGGCAGTACTCCTACGAGCAGTACTTC. Its translation: CASSGQYSYEQYF.

Comments on this clonotype: At one boundary the junction diverges from the germline segment, which might be a read error. The chain recombines TRBV6-2 or TRBV6-3 with TRBJ2-7; the match to TRBD2 covers 14 bases. The CDR3 extends over 18 amino acids. Per germline, CDR1 MNHEY and CDR2 SVGEGT. The CDR3 here is CVSSYSFGLAGGEGEQYF. The CDR3 region has the DNA TGTGTCAGCAGTTACTCCTTCGGACTAGCGGGAGGTGAAGGCGAGCAGTACTTC.

The CDR3: CASRRQGAISYNEQFF. In nucleotides, the CDR3 is TGTGCCAGCAGACGACAGGGGGCGATTTCCTACAATGAGCAGTTCTTC. The chain couples TRBV2 to TRBJ2-1; 10 bases map to TRBD1. The CDR3 runs 16 residues. Germline values: CDR1 SNHLY, CDR2 FYNNEI. The ends lost 6 bases at V and 1 base at J; junction bases unmatched: 6.

The gene calls are TRBV29-1 and TRBJ2-6; D call uncertain. V lost 2 bases and J 0 bases, leaving 5 bases between the germline ends. The CDR3 sequence is 14 residues long. Germline V gives CDR1 SQVTM, CDR2 ANQGSEA. CDR3 amino acids: CSVENSSGANVLTF. The CDR3 region has the DNA TGCAGCGTTGAAAATTCCTCTGGGGCCAACGTCCTGACTTTC.

In this sample, this clonotype turned up many times. V is TRBV2 and J is TRBJ2-5; 7 nucleotides agree with TRBD2. This CDR3 has 14 amino acids. V gave up 7 bases and J gave up 5 bases; unmatched junction bases: 10. Germline values: CDR1 SNHLY, CDR2 FYNNEI. CDR3 residues: CASMTAGVEETQYF. The CDR3 bases are TGTGCCAGCATGACGGCGGGAGTAGAGGAGACCCAGTACTTC.

This clonotype was detected many times. J is TRBJ1-1 and V is TRBV6-1; D not certain. V was shortened by 6 bases and J by 1 base, with 9 bases between the two germline ends. There are 13 residues in the CDR3. From germline, CDR1 is MNHNS and CDR2 SASEGT. The CDR3 loop is CASRNTWNTEAFF. The CDR3 DNA follows: TGTGCCAGCAGGAACACCTGGAACACTGAAGCTTTCTTT.

The chain has TRBV7-9 and TRBJ2-1, with 12 bases that match TRBD2. The CDR3 runs to 20 residues. After removal of 10 bases from V and 0 bases from J, the junction contained 19 bases not matched to a gene. From germline, CDR1 is SEHNR and CDR2 FQNEAQ (reference sequence). DNA of the CDR3: TGTGCCACACGGACTAGCGGGACGGGAAATCCGAGGAGCTCCTACAATGAGCAGTTCTTC. It codes for CATRTSGTGNPRSSYNEQFF. Together with reference TRBV7-9 and TRBJ2-1, the CDR3 gives the full variable domain: DTGVSQNPRHKITKRGQNVTFRCDPISEHNRLYWYRQTLGQGPEFLTYFQNEAQLEKSRLLSDRFSAERPKGSFSTLEIQRTEQGDSAMYLCATRTSGTGNPRSSYNEQFFGPGTRLTVL.

V and J are TRBV6-1 and TRBJ1-2; no clear D gene. Germline V lookup: CDR1 MNHNS, CDR2 SASEGT. V lost 6 bases and J 4 bases, leaving 9 bases between the germline ends. This CDR3 spans 12 amino acids. The CDR3 loop reads CASSPSPYGYTF. Written as DNA, the CDR3 is TGTGCCAGCAGCCCCAGTCCCTATGGCTACACCTTC.